A selection of T cell receptor beta chains follows, all from one sample in a study of cytomegalovirus exposure and HLA in healthy donors. The assay was immunoSEQ multiplex PCR, and TCRdb's table has in-frame clones only and misses some. The sample includes some 200,000 clones, 79% of them seen just once. The specimen was PBMCs. These receptors came from a girl under 18 in good health and CMV-seropositive. Both conserved end residues are trimmed from each CDR3. D genes are given only for firm matches.

D: NA; length: 13; V: TRBV10-3; J: TRBJ1-2; CDR3: AISGLAGAGEGYT
D: TRBD1; length: 13; V: TRBV4-1; J: TRBJ2-7; CDR3: ASSQEKDRTYEQY
D: NA; length: 11; V: TRBV28; J: TRBJ1-2; CDR3: ASSLSSGQGYT
D: NA; length: 17; V: TRBV11-3; J: TRBJ1-5; CDR3: ASSSLTEKQNYSNQPQH
D: NA; length: 10; V: TRBV7-9; J: TRBJ1-5; CDR3: ASSADISVWH
D: TRBD1; length: 13; V: TRBV19; J: TRBJ1-2; CDR3: ASSIYYRGDYGYT
D: NA; length: 13; V: TRBV9; J: TRBJ1-2; CDR3: ASSPSDSLNYGYT
D: NA; length: 11; V: TRBV7-2; J: TRBJ1-2; CDR3: ASSPGEVYGYT
D: TRBD1; length: 16; V: TRBV9; J: TRBJ1-4; CDR3: ASSAGTGSIVTNEKLF
D: TRBD1; length: 11; V: TRBV9; J: TRBJ2-5; CDR3: ASSRDRGETQY